This T cell receptor (beta chain) appears in the sequencing data of a study of CD8 T cells in ankylosing spondylitis. Study results and caveats: Enrichment of disease-linked clones was reportedly significant in matched ankylosing spondylitis synovial fluid. Earlier authors reported some of these motif variants in reactive arthritis synovial fluid and blood. Blood from ankylosing spondylitis patients appeared to carry a characteristic roughly 8-variant TCR beta motif. As for the disease-linked clones, they showed a CD8+ phenotype and occurred at relatively low frequencies in peripheral blood.

In its sample, this clonotype was seen a few times. No antigen is known for it. The CDR3 spans 16 residues. Per germline, CDR1 DFQATT and CDR2 SNEGSKA (reference sequence). V was shortened by 0 bases and J by 0 bases, with 12 bases between the two germline ends. One entry per CDR3 protein, called by TCRdb with MiXCR from the 5' RACE reads. The sample lists some 220,000 distinct CDR3 sequences; more than 5.5% were seen once. The TCR sequence derives from a male donor with ankylosing spondylitis. Sample: blood, either unsorted or a sorted T cell fraction (not recorded which). The chain carries TRBV20-1 and TRBJ2-1; no firm D call. This CDR3 is CSARDPLQSSYNEQFF. The CDR3 DNA sequence: TGCAGTGCTAGAGATCCGCTGCAGAGCTCCTACAATGAGCAGTTCTTC.